This T cell receptor beta chain stems from a study of T cells in tuberculosis. Study at large: Sequenced TCRs come from CD1B-GMM tetramer-binding T cells. This South African cohort compared adolescents with or without latent tuberculosis against adults with active tuberculosis.

The protocol was immunoSEQ multiplex PCR, while the TCRdb copy is restricted to in-frame clones and leaves out a portion. The sample consists of 30,000 to 35,000 clones, 95% to 97% of them appearing once. Germline V gives CDR1 SGHNT, CDR2 YENEEA. This CDR3 has 13 amino acids. V lost 4 bases, J lost 3 bases, and 9 bases lay in between. Study observations and caveats: Cases with active tuberculosis were adults, while controls were adolescents. Smaller alpha distances in active tuberculosis partly reflected shorter CDR3-alpha lengths.

In its sample, this clone was seen a few times. No antigen is known for it. This sequence originates from a donor between 10 and 29 years old with latent tuberculosis or without tuberculosis infection. Sequences were obtained from PBMCs. The rearrangement uses TRBV11-3 and TRBJ1-1; no firm D call. In DNA form, the CDR3 reads TGTGCCAGCAGCTCGAACGGGTACACTGAAGCTTTCTTT. Translated, it gives CASSSNGYTEAFF. The full variable domain, its missing parts supplied by reference TRBV11-3 and TRBJ1-1, is EAGVVQSPRYKIIEKKQPVAFWCNPISGHNTLYWYLQNLGQGPELLIRYENEEAVDDSQLPKDRFSAERLKGVDSTLKIQPAELGDSAVYLCASSSNGYTEAFFGQGTRLTVV.